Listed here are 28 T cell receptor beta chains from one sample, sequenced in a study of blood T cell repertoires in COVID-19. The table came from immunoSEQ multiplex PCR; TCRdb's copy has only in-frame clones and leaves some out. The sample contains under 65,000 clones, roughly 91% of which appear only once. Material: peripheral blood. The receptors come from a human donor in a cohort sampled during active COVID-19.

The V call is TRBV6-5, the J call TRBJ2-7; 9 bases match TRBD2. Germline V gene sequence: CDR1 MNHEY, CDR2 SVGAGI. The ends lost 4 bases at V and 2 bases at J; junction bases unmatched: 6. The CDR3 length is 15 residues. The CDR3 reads CASSFIAGETYEQYF. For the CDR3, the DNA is TGTGCCAGCAGTTTTATAGCGGGAGAAACCTACGAGCAGTACTTC.

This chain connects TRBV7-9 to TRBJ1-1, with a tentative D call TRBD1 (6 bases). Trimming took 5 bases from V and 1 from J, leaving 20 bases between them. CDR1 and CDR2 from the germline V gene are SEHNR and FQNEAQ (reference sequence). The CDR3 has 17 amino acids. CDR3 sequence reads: CASSQQGGGEGNTEAFF. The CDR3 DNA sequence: TGTGCCAGCAGCCAACAGGGCGGGGGCGAGGGGAACACTGAAGCTTTCTTT.

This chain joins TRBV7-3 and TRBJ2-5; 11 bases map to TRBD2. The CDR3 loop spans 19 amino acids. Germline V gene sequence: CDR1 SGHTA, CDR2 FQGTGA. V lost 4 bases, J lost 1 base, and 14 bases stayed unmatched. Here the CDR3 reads CASSSKGGTSGRSQETQYF. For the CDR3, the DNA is TGTGCCAGCAGCTCCAAGGGGGGGACTAGCGGAAGAAGCCAAGAGACCCAGTACTTC.

For the CDR3, the DNA is TGTGCCAGCAGTTTGTTATTGAACTATGGCTACACCTTC. Protein: CASSLLLNYGYTF. The chain has TRBV12-3 or TRBV12-4 and TRBJ1-2, with D unclear. The ends were cut back, 3 bases at V and 2 bases at J, with 7 bases in the middle. The CDR3 is made up of 13 amino acids.

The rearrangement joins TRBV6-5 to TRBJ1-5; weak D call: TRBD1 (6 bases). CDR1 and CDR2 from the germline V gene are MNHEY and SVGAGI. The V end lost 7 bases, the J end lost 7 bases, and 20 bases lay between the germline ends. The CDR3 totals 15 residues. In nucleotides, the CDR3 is TGTGCCAGCACCGCTGACAGGCCAATGGGGCAGCCCCAGCATTTT. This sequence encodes CASTADRPMGQPQHF.

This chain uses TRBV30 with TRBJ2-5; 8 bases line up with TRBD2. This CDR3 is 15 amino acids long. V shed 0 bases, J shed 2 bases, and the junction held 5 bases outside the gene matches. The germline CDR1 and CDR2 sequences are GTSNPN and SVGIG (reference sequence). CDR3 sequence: CAWSVFGGGQETQYF. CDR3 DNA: TGTGCCTGGAGTGTATTCGGCGGGGGGCAAGAGACCCAGTACTTC.

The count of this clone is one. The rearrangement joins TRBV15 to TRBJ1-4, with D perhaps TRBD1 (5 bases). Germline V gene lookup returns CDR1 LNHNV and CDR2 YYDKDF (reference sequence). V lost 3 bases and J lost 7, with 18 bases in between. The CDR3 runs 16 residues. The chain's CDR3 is CATSRATAGFSEKLFF. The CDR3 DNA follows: TGTGCCACCAGCAGGGCGACAGCCGGGTTTTCTGAAAAACTGTTTTTT. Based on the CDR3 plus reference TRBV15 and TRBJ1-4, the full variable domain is DAMVIQNPRYQVTQFGKPVTLSCSQTLNHNVMYWYQQKSSQAPKLLFHYYDKDFNNEADTPDNFQSRRPNTSFCFLDIRSPGLGDTAMYLCATSRATAGFSEKLFFGSGTQLSVL.

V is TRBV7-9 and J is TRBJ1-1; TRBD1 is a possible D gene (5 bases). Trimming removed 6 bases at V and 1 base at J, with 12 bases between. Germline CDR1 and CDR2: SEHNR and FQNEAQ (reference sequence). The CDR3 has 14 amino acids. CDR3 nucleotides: TGTGCCAGCAGGAGGGGAGGAGAGAACACTGAAGCTTTCTTT. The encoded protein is CASRRGGENTEAFF.

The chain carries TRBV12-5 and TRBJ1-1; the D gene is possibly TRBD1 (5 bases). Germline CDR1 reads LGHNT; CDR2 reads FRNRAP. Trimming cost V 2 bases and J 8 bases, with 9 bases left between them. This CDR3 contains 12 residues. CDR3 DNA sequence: TGTGCTAGTGGTTTGACAGGTACGGAAGCTTTCTTT. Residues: CASGLTGTEAFF.

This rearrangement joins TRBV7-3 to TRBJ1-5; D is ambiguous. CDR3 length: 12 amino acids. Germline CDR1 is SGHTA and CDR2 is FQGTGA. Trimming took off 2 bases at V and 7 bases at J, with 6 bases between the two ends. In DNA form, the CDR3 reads TGTGCCAGCAGCTTACCAGGACAGCCCCAGCATTTT. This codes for CASSLPGQPQHF.

The CDR3 nucleotides read TGTGCCAGCAGCCCCCGGAGCGCACGGGCAGATACGCAGTATTTT. It yields the protein CASSPRSARADTQYF. This chain joins TRBV7-6 and TRBJ2-3, with no clear D. The V end lost 5 bases, the J end lost 4 bases, and 16 bases lay between the germline ends. Germline V lookup: CDR1 SGHVS, CDR2 FNYEAQ. The CDR3 totals 15 residues.

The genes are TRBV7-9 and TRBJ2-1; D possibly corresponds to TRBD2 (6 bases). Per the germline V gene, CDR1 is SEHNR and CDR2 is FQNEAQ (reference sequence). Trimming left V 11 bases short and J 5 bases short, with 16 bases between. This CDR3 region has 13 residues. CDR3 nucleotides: TGTGCCGTCCGGGACTCCACGGACAATGAGCAGTTCTTC. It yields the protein CAVRDSTDNEQFF.

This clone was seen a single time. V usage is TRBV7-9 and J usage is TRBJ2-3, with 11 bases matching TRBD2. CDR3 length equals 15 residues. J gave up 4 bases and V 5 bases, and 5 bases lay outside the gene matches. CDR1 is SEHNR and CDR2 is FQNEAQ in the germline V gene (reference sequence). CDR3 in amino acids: CASSPNSGGADTQYF. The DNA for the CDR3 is TGTGCCAGCAGCCCGAATAGCGGGGGGGCAGATACGCAGTATTTT.

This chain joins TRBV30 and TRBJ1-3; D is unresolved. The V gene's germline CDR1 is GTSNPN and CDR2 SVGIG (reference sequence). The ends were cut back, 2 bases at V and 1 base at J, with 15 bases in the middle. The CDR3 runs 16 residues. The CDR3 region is CAWSPTGSWSGNTIYF. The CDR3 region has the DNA TGTGCCTGGAGTCCCACGGGGAGTTGGTCTGGAAACACCATATATTTT.

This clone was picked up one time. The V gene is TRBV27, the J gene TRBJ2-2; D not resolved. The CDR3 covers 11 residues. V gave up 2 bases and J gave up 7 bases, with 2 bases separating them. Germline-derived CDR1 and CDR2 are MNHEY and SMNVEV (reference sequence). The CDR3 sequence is CASSLHGELFF. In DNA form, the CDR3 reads TGTGCCAGCAGTTTACACGGGGAGCTGTTTTTT.

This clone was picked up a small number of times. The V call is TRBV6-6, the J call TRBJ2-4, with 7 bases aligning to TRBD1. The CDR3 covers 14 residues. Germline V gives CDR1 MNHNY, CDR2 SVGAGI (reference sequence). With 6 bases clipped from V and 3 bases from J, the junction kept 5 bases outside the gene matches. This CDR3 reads CASRDRVLKNIQYF. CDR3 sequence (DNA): TGTGCCAGCAGAGACAGGGTGCTCAAAAACATTCAGTACTTC.

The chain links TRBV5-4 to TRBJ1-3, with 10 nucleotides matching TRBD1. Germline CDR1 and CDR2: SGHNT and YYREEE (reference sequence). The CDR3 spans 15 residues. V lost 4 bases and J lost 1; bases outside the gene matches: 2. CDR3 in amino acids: CASSRDRGSGNTIYF. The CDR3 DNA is TGTGCCAGCAGCAGGGACAGGGGTTCTGGAAACACCATATATTTT.

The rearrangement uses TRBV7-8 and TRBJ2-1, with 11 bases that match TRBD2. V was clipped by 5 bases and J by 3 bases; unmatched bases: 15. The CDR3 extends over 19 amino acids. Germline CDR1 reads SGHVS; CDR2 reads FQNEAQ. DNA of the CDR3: TGTGCCAGCAGCGAACCACAAAATCTAGCGGGAGGATACTACAATGAGCAGTTCTTC. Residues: CASSEPQNLAGGYYNEQFF.

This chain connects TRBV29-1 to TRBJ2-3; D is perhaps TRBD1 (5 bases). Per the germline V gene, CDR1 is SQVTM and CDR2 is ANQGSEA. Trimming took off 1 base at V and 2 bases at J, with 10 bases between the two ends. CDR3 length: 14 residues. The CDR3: CSVEGETDTDTQYF. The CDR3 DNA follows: TGCAGCGTTGAAGGAGAGACAGACACAGATACGCAGTATTTT.

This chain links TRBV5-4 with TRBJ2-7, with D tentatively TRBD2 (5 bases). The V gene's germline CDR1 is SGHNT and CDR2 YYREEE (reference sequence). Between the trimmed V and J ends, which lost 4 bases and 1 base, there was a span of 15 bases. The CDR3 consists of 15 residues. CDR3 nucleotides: TGTGCCAGCAGCACCGGAGCGGCAGTTTCCTACGAGCAGTACTTC. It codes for CASSTGAAVSYEQYF. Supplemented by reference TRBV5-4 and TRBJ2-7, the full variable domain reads ETGVTQSPTHLIKTRGQQVTLRCSSQSGHNTVSWYQQALGQGPQFIFQYYREEENGRGNFPPRFSGLQFPNYSSELNVNALELDDSALYLCASSTGAAVSYEQYFGPGTRLTVT.

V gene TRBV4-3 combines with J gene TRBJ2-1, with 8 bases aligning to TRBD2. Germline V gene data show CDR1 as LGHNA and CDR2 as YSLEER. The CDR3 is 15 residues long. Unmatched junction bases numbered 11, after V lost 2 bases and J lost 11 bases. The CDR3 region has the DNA TGCGCCAGCAGCCAACGCCGGGGGGGAACAGGGCAGCAGTTCTTC. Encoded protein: CASSQRRGGTGQQFF.

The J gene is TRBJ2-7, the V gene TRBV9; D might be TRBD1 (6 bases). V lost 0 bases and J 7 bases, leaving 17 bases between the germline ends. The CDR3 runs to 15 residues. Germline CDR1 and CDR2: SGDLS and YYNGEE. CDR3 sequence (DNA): TGTGCCAGCAGCGTAGAGGGGGACACCTCGACGGAGCAGTACTTC. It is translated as CASSVEGDTSTEQYF.

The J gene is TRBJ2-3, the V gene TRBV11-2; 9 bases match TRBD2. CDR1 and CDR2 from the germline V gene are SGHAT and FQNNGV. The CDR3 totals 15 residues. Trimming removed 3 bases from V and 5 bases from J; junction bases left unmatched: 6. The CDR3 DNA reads TGTGCCAGCAGCTTTCGCGGGGGGGGTAGAGATACGCAGTATTTT. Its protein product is CASSFRGGGRDTQYF.

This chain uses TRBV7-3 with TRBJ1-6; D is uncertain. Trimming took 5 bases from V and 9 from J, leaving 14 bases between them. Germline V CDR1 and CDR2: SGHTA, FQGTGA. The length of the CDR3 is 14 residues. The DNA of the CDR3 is TGTGCCAGCAGCCAGGAGGTTGTCGGTTCACCCCTCCACTTT. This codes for CASSQEVVGSPLHF.

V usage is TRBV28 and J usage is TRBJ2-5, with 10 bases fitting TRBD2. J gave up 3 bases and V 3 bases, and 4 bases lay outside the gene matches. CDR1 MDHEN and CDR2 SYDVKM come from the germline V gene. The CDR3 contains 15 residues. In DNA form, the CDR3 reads TGTGCCAGCAGTTTCGGGACTAGCGTTGAAGAGACCCAGTACTTC. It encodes CASSFGTSVEETQYF.

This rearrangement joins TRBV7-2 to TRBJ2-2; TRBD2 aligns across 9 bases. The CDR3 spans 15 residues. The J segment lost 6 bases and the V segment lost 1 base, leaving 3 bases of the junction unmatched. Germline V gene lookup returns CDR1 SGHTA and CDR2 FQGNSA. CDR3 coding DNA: TGTGCCAGCAGCTTAGTGCGGGGGGGCCCCGGGGAGCTGTTTTTT. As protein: CASSLVRGGPGELFF.

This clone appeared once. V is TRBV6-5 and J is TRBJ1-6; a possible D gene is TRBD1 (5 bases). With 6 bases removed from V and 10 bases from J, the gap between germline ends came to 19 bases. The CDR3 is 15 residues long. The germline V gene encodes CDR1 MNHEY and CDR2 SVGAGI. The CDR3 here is CASSRLSGVNSPLHF. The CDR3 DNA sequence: TGTGCCAGCAGCCGTCTTTCGGGGGTGAACTCACCCCTCCACTTT.

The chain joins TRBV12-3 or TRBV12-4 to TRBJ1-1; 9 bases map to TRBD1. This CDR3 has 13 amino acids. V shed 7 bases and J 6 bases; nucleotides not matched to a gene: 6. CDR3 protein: CASTRQGGSEAFF. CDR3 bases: TGTGCCAGCACCCGACAGGGGGGCTCTGAAGCTTTCTTT.